The 17 T cell receptor beta chains listed next were all sequenced from one sample in a study of T-cell reconstitution after alpha-beta-depleted transplantation in children. A TCRbeta library incorporating unique molecular identifiers was prepared. TCRdb called the PCR reads again in MiXCR, with one record for every CDR3 protein. The sample consists of 200,000 to 250,000 distinct CDR3 sequences, 9.5% to 15% of them appearing once. Sequenced material: PBMCs from the stem cell graft donor, taken from the stem cell graft. These receptors were collected from a human donor who donated a stem cell graft to a child with acute lymphoblastic leukemia.

This clonotype has at least ten counts. The gene calls are TRBV29-1 and TRBJ1-2; 7 bases align to TRBD1. This CDR3 has 14 residues. The V gene's germline CDR1 is SQVTM and CDR2 ANQGSEA. With V trimmed by 1 base and J by 6 bases, 8 bases remained unmatched. The CDR3 sequence is CSVEGGGYWDGYTF. The CDR3 DNA follows: TGCAGCGTTGAAGGAGGGGGCTATTGGGATGGCTACACCTTC. The complete variable domain, with remaining parts taken from reference TRBV29-1 and TRBJ1-2, reads SAVISQKPSRDICQRGTSLTIQCQVDSQVTMMFWYRQQPGQSLTLIATANQGSEATYESGFVIDKFPISRPNLTFSTLTVSNMSPEDSSIYLCSVEGGGYWDGYTFGSGTRLTVV.

This clonotype has a count of ten or more. The J gene is TRBJ2-3, the V gene TRBV5-1; D might be TRBD2 (5 bases). V was pared by 2 bases and J by 6 bases, with 7 bases between. The CDR3 has 12 amino acids. The germline gives CDR1 SGHRS, CDR2 YFSETQ. The CDR3 sequence is CASSFTRDTQYF. The CDR3 DNA sequence: TGCGCCAGCAGCTTCACTAGGGATACGCAGTATTTT. Full variable domain (outside the CDR3, taken from reference TRBV5-1 and TRBJ2-3): KAGVTQTPRYLIKTRGQQVTLSCSPISGHRSVSWYQQTPGQGLQFLFEYFSETQRNKGNFPGRFSGRQFSNSRSEMNVSTLELGDSALYLCASSFTRDTQYFGPGTRLTVL.

This clonotype came up many times. V gene TRBV20-1 combines with J gene TRBJ1-4, with D hard to call. Trimming left V 6 bases short and J 0 bases short, with 5 bases between. This CDR3 spans 12 amino acids. CDR1 is DFQATT, CDR2 SNEGSKA, per germline (reference sequence). CDR3 sequence: CSALTTNEKLFF. The CDR3 coding sequence is TGCAGTGCCCTTACAACTAATGAAAAACTGTTTTTT.

The V and J genes are TRBV25-1 and TRBJ2-7; TRBD1 agrees at 8 bases. V shed 1 base, J shed 5 bases, and the junction held 7 bases outside the gene matches. The CDR3 totals 15 residues. Germline CDR1 and CDR2: MGHDK and SYGVNS. CDR3 protein: CASSEFAGTGNEQYF. The CDR3 nucleotides read TGTGCCAGCAGTGAATTTGCAGGGACAGGTAACGAGCAGTACTTC.

This clonotype was observed at least ten times. The chain is built from TRBV5-1 and TRBJ1-5; 9 positions agree with TRBD1. With 4 bases clipped from V and 8 bases from J, the junction kept 10 bases outside the gene matches. CDR3 length: 15 amino acids. The germline CDR1 and CDR2 sequences are SGHRS and YFSETQ. The CDR3 here is CASSAGTGRGEPQHF. CDR3 nucleotides: TGCGCCAGCAGCGCCGGGACAGGGCGAGGGGAGCCCCAGCATTTT.

This clonotype was seen ten or more times. The V gene is TRBV10-3, the J gene TRBJ2-7; unclear D gene. Germline V gene sequence: CDR1 ENHRY, CDR2 SYGVKD. This CDR3 contains 12 residues. The germline V and J ends were trimmed by 2 bases and 12 bases, with 14 bases remaining between them. The CDR3 region is CAISELGWTRYF. CDR3 DNA sequence: TGTGCCATCAGTGAGCTGGGCTGGACGAGGTACTTC.

This clonotype has a count of ten or more. The V and J genes are TRBV29-1 and TRBJ2-4; D may be TRBD1 or TRBD2 (5 bases each). The V end was cut by 7 bases, the J end by 3 bases, with 13 bases between. The length of the CDR3 is 13 residues. Germline lookup yields CDR1 SQVTM and CDR2 ANQGSEA. This CDR3 is CSAGTWDKNIQYF. Written as DNA, the CDR3 is TGCAGCGCCGGGACCTGGGACAAAAACATTCAGTACTTC.

This clonotype was seen ten or more times. V usage is TRBV5-1 and J usage is TRBJ2-3; 8 bases line up with TRBD2. Germline trimming cut 0 bases from V and 1 base from J; bases unmatched to any gene: 4. The germline V gene encodes CDR1 SGHRS and CDR2 YFSETQ. The CDR3 totals 16 residues. Here the CDR3 reads CASSLAPAGGTDTQYF. The CDR3 DNA reads TGCGCCAGCAGCTTGGCACCAGCGGGGGGCACAGATACGCAGTATTTT. Supplemented by reference TRBV5-1 and TRBJ2-3, the full variable domain reads KAGVTQTPRYLIKTRGQQVTLSCSPISGHRSVSWYQQTPGQGLQFLFEYFSETQRNKGNFPGRFSGRQFSNSRSEMNVSTLELGDSALYLCASSLAPAGGTDTQYFGPGTRLTVL.

This clonotype appeared many times. The rearrangement links TRBV4-3 to TRBJ1-1, with TRBD1 matching over 7 bases. Per the germline V gene, CDR1 is LGHNA and CDR2 is YSLEER. Germline trimming cut 0 bases from V and 6 bases from J; bases unmatched to any gene: 7. The CDR3 sequence is 15 residues long. The DNA for the CDR3 is TGCGCCAGCAGCCAAGATACAGGGGTGATCGCTGAAGCTTTCTTT. As protein: CASSQDTGVIAEAFF.

At least ten counts were recorded for this clonotype. The CDR3 nucleotides read TGCGCCAGCAGCCAAGATAAATCTAGCGGGGGGCTGACCTACGAGCAGTACTTC. This codes for CASSQDKSSGGLTYEQYF. J is TRBJ2-7 and V is TRBV4-3, with TRBD2 identical over 11 bases. The V gene end was trimmed by 0 bases and the J gene end by 2 bases; junction bases not matched to a gene: 9. Germline values: CDR1 LGHNA, CDR2 YSLEER. The CDR3 is made up of 18 amino acids.

At least ten counts were recorded for this clonotype. The genes are TRBV5-1 and TRBJ2-3, with no clear D. The CDR3 loop spans 12 amino acids. In germline, CDR1 is SGHRS, CDR2 YFSETQ. Trimming removed 4 bases from V and 4 bases from J, with 7 bases in between. CDR3 amino acids: CASSAKADTQYF. Here the CDR3 DNA reads TGCGCCAGCAGCGCGAAGGCAGATACGCAGTATTTT. The whole variable domain, filled in from reference TRBV5-1 and TRBJ2-3, reads KAGVTQTPRYLIKTRGQQVTLSCSPISGHRSVSWYQQTPGQGLQFLFEYFSETQRNKGNFPGRFSGRQFSNSRSEMNVSTLELGDSALYLCASSAKADTQYFGPGTRLTVL.

V and J are TRBV9 and TRBJ2-1; the match to TRBD2 covers 11 bases. With 4 bases clipped from V and 4 bases from J, the junction kept 7 bases outside the gene matches. Germline loops: CDR1 SGDLS, CDR2 YYNGEE. This CDR3 is 16 amino acids long. The CDR3 sequence: CASSPRLAGTYNEQFF. The CDR3 bases are TGTGCCAGCAGCCCGCGACTAGCGGGAACTTACAATGAGCAGTTCTTC.

This chain connects TRBV5-6 to TRBJ1-3; 9 nucleotides match TRBD1. The CDR3 consists of 16 residues. With V trimmed by 4 bases and J by 5 bases, 10 bases remained unmatched. Germline loops: CDR1 SGHDT, CDR2 YYEEEE. This CDR3 is CASSHRQGVLRNTIYF. The CDR3 DNA reads as TGTGCCAGCAGCCATCGACAGGGGGTTCTTAGAAACACCATATATTTT.

In this sample, this clonotype turned up many times. This sequence joins TRBV6-4 and TRBJ2-1; 8 nucleotides match TRBD2. In germline, CDR1 is MRHNA, CDR2 SNTAGT. Trimming at V came to 4 bases and at J to 5 bases, leaving 10 bases not matched to a gene. The CDR3 loop spans 16 amino acids. Here the CDR3 reads CASSVTSGSGNNEQFF. For the CDR3, the DNA is TGTGCCAGCAGTGTAACCAGCGGGAGTGGGAACAATGAGCAGTTCTTC.

This clonotype was seen a handful of times. The chain uses TRBV20-1 and TRBJ1-6; 9 nucleotides match TRBD1. This CDR3 spans 17 amino acids. Trimming at V came to 0 bases and at J to 10 bases, leaving 13 bases not matched to a gene. Germline V gene data show CDR1 as DFQATT and CDR2 as SNEGSKA (reference sequence). CDR3 region: CSAREALRTGDRSPLHF. In DNA, the CDR3 is TGCAGTGCTAGAGAGGCTCTTCGGACAGGGGATAGGTCACCCCTCCACTTT.

This clonotype was detected many times. This chain uses TRBV19 with TRBJ2-4; maybe TRBD2 (6 bases). The CDR3 contains 13 residues. In germline, CDR1 is LNHDA, CDR2 SQIVND (reference sequence). The ends were cut back, 5 bases at V and 4 bases at J, with 9 bases in the middle. In DNA, the CDR3 is TGTGCCAGTAGTGTGGGAGGTAAAAACATTCAGTACTTC. Encoded protein: CASSVGGKNIQYF.

This clonotype turned up a few times. The rearrangement uses TRBV28 and TRBJ1-1; D is perhaps TRBD1 (6 bases). This CDR3 contains 16 residues. CDR1 is MDHEN, CDR2 SYDVKM, per germline. V lost 6 bases and J lost 0, with 17 bases in between. The DNA for the CDR3 is TGTGCCAGCAGCCCGGGGTGGGGGGCGATGAACACTGAAGCTTTCTTT. Translated, it gives CASSPGWGAMNTEAFF. The variable domain in full, with the rest retrieved from reference TRBV28 and TRBJ1-1, is DVKVTQSSRYLVKRTGEKVFLECVQDMDHENMFWYRQDPGLGLRLIYFSYDVKMKEKGDIPEGYSVSREKKERFSLILESASTNQTSMYLCASSPGWGAMNTEAFFGQGTRLTVV.